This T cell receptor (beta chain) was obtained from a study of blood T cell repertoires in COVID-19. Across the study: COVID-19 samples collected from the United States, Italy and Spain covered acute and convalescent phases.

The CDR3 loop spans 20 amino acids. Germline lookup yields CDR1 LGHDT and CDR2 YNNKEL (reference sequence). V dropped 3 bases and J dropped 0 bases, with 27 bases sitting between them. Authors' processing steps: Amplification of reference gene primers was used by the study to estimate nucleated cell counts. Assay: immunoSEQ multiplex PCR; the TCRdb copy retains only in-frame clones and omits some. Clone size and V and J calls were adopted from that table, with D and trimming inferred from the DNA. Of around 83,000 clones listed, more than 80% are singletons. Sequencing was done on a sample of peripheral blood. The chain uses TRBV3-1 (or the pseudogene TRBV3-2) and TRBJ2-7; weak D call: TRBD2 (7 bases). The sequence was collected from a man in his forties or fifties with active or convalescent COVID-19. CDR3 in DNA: TGTGCCAGCAGCCAGAGAGGACCTGGTCCCGGGGGCGGGAGCTCCTACGAGCAGTACTTC. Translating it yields CASSQRGPGPGGGSSYEQYF.